Listed here are 8 T cell receptor beta chains from one sample, sequenced in a study of blood T cell repertoires in COVID-19. Clones were sequenced by immunoSEQ multiplex PCR, and TCRdb holds only the in-frame ones, with some missing. The table has around 150,000 clones, around 87% seen once. Sequenced input: peripheral blood. The source of these receptors is a woman aged 60-75 years with active or convalescent COVID-19.

This chain joins TRBV9 and TRBJ1-6, with TRBD1 identical over 7 bases. This CDR3 contains 16 residues. Germline V lookup: CDR1 SGDLS, CDR2 YYNGEE. The ends lost 2 bases at V and 0 bases at J; junction bases unmatched: 2. In DNA, the CDR3 is TGTGCCAGCAGCGTGGGACAGAGCTCCTATAATTCACCCCTCCACTTT. It is translated as CASSVGQSSYNSPLHF.

The rearrangement uses TRBV11-1 and TRBJ2-7; 8 nucleotides agree with TRBD2. V lost 8 bases and J lost 3; bases outside the gene matches: 6. This CDR3 contains 13 residues. The germline V gene encodes CDR1 SGHAT and CDR2 FQDESV (reference sequence). DNA for the CDR3: TGTGCCAGCGGCGGGGGGCCAAACTACGAGCAGTACTTC. Translated: CASGGGPNYEQYF.

This clone was found a few times. The rearrangement joins TRBV7-2 to TRBJ2-3, with no clear D. The V end was cut by 4 bases, the J end by 0 bases, with 11 bases between. Germline CDR1 reads SGHTA; CDR2 reads FQGNSA. The CDR3 extends over 15 amino acids. The CDR3 DNA follows: TGTGCCAGCAGCTCCCCGGGTCTTAGCACAGATACGCAGTATTTT. Encoded protein: CASSSPGLSTDTQYF. The variable domain in full, with the rest retrieved from reference TRBV7-2 and TRBJ2-3, is GAGVSQSPSNKVTEKGKDVELRCDPISGHTALYWYRQSLGQGLEFLIYFQGNSAPDKSGLPSDRFSAERTGGSVSTLTIQRTQQEDSAVYLCASSSPGLSTDTQYFGPGTRLTVL.

V is TRBV23-1 and J is TRBJ1-2; D gene uncertain. TRBV23-1 is an open reading frame whose function is uncertain. Trimming removed 2 bases at V and 8 bases at J, with 18 bases between. The CDR3 length is 15 residues. The CDR3 spells CASSQNYRLILGYTF. As DNA, the CDR3 is TGCGCCAGCAGTCAAAATTATCGACTTATTCTCGGCTACACCTTC.

The chain is built from TRBV19 and TRBJ1-1; D unclear. Germline lookup yields CDR1 LNHDA and CDR2 SQIVND (reference sequence). V was cut by 3 bases and J by 4 bases, with 15 bases left in between. The CDR3 runs 15 residues. The CDR3 DNA is TGTGCCAGTAGTATCGGATCGGGGATCGGCACTGAAGCTTTCTTT. Translating gives CASSIGSGIGTEAFF.

The chain combines TRBV7-2 with TRBJ2-6, with TRBD1 matching over 11 bases. This CDR3 spans 17 amino acids. The V gene's germline CDR1 is SGHTA and CDR2 FQGNSA. V shed 5 bases, J shed 1 base, and the junction held 4 bases outside the gene matches. This chain's CDR3 is CASSTGQGESGANVLTF. The CDR3 DNA reads as TGTGCCAGCAGCACGGGACAGGGGGAATCTGGGGCCAACGTCCTGACTTTC. Combining the CDR3 with reference TRBV7-2 and TRBJ2-6 gives the whole variable domain GAGVSQSPSNKVTEKGKDVELRCDPISGHTALYWYRQSLGQGLEFLIYFQGNSAPDKSGLPSDRFSAERTGGSVSTLTIQRTQQEDSAVYLCASSTGQGESGANVLTFGAGSRLTVL.

This chain connects TRBV9 to TRBJ1-3; D might be TRBD1 (6 bases). Trimming took off 3 bases at V and 3 bases at J, with 10 bases between the two ends. Germline loops: CDR1 SGDLS, CDR2 YYNGEE. This CDR3 region has 14 residues. CDR3 bases: TGTGCCAGCAGCGGACAGGATCGTGGAAACACCATATATTTT. The encoded protein is CASSGQDRGNTIYF. Based on the CDR3 plus reference TRBV9 and TRBJ1-3, the full variable domain is DSGVTQTPKHLITATGQRVTLRCSPRSGDLSVYWYQQSLDQGLQFLIQYYNGEERAKGNILERFSAQQFPDLHSELNLSSLELGDSALYFCASSGQDRGNTIYFGEGSWLTVV.

The rearrangement uses TRBV6-5 and TRBJ1-2; 9 positions match TRBD1. Trimming cost V 8 bases and J 4 bases; bases outside gene matches: 8. Germline lookup yields CDR1 MNHEY and CDR2 SVGAGI. The CDR3 covers 14 residues. CDR3 sequence: CASLPDRGLYGYTF. In nucleotides, the CDR3 is TGTGCCAGCCTTCCGGACAGGGGCCTCTATGGCTACACCTTC.